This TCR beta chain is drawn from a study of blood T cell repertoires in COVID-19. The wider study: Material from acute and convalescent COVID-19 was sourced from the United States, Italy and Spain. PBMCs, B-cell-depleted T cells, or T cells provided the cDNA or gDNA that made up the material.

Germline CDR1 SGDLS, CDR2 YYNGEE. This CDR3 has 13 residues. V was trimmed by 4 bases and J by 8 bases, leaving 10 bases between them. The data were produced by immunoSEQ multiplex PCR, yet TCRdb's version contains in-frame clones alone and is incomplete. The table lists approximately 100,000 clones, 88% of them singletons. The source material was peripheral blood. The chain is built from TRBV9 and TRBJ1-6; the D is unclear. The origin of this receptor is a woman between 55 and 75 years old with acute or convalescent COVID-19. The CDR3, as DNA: TGTGCCAGCAGCCCCAGGAACGATTCACCCCTCCACTTT. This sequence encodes CASSPRNDSPLHF.